This T cell receptor beta chain is drawn from a study of regulatory T cells in long-lasting Graves disease. Time point indicated: persistent/refractory GD, antithyroid drugs over 5 years with positive TRAb. TCR sequences were obtained from RNA taken from PBMCs. V lost 1 base to trimming and J lost 3 bases, with 15 bases between them. Germline lookup yields CDR1 LGHNA and CDR2 YSLEER. There are 17 residues in the CDR3. Arm-PCR with iRepertoire HTBI primers amplified the CDR3 regions for these TCR beta libraries. TCRdb itself ran the multiplex PCR reads through MiXCR, one entry per CDR3 protein. The sample has about 470,000 distinct CDR3 sequences, roughly 21% seen once. Study-level points and caveats: TCR diversity was lower in persistent Graves' patients than in newly diagnosed ones.

Worth noting for this clonotype: Its antigen remains unknown.

The sequenced sample was peripheral blood mononuclear cells (PBMCs), obtained when the disease was refractory, from a patient treated with antithyroid drugs. This clonotype originated in a female donor with Graves disease. The genes are TRBV4-3 and TRBJ1-4, with D possibly being TRBD1 (6 bases). Here the CDR3 DNA reads TGCGCCAGCAGCCAAGCAGGGCTTGACAGGCCTAATGAAAAACTGTTTTTT. Translation gives CASSQAGLDRPNEKLFF.